This TCR beta chain was recorded in a study of blood T cell repertoires in COVID-19. On the study more broadly: PBMCs, B-cell-depleted T cells, or T cells were the source of the cDNA or gDNA that made up the material.

The authors' processing: Estimated nucleated cell counts came from reference gene primer amplification. Generated by immunoSEQ multiplex PCR, the TCRdb table keeps only in-frame clones and is missing some. D and trimming come from the DNA, and the V and J calls and clone size come from that table. The table has 220,000 or so clones, more than 65% seen once; the top ten hold about 3.9%. Germline loops: CDR1 SGHAT, CDR2 FQNNGV. This CDR3 spans 18 amino acids. V lost 0 bases, J lost 0 bases, and 11 bases stayed unmatched. This rearrangement joins TRBV11-2 to TRBJ2-7; 7 nucleotides agree with TRBD1. The clonotype originates from a woman aged 80 or over with acute or convalescent COVID-19. The sample comprised peripheral blood. CDR3: CASSLERTGMVSSYEQYF. The CDR3 DNA reads TGTGCCAGCAGCTTAGAGCGGACAGGAATGGTGAGCTCCTACGAGCAGTACTTC.